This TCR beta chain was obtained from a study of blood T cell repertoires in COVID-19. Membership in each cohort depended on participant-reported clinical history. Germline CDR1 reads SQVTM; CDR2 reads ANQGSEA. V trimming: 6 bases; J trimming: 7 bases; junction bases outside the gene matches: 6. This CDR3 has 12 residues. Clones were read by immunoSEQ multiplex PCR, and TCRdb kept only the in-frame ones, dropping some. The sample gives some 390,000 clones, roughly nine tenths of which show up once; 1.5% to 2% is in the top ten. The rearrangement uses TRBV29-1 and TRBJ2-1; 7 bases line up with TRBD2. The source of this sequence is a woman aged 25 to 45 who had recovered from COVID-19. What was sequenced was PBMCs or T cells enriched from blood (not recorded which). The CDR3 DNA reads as TGCAGCGTCATGCGGGGGATTAATGAGCAGTTCTTC. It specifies CSVMRGINEQFF.